What follows are 27 T cell receptor beta chains derived from one specimen sequenced in a study of blood T cells in healthy people across ages. Combining a sample-barcoded 5' primer with a J-beta primer mix, a second PCR ran for roughly 6 to 12 cycles. From the 5' RACE reads, TCRdb called clonotypes with MiXCR, one entry per CDR3 protein. The data contain under 1 million distinct CDR3 sequences, 40% to 50% of them seen just once; the ten biggest clones take up about a fifth. The sequencing input was blood. These receptors were taken from a man aged 60 to 75 in good health.

This clonotype was detected only a few times. The chain carries TRBV7-2 and TRBJ1-2; D not resolved. V was shortened by 1 base and J by 1 base, with 13 bases between the two germline ends. The length of the CDR3 is 16 residues. CDR1 and CDR2 (germline): SGHTA, FQGNSA. This chain's CDR3 is CASSLVPGVGNYGYTF. Here the CDR3 DNA reads TGTGCCAGCAGCTTAGTTCCCGGGGTGGGTAACTATGGCTACACCTTC.

This clonotype came up a few times. The chain is built from TRBV6-1 and TRBJ2-7, with D possibly being TRBD2 (7 bases). V lost 8 bases and J lost 1, with 18 bases in between. Germline V lookup: CDR1 MNHNS, CDR2 SASEGT. The CDR3 covers 15 residues. DNA of the CDR3: TGTGCCAGCTACTATGGGAGGGGGGTATCCTACGAGCAGTACTTC. It specifies CASYYGRGVSYEQYF.

The V and J genes are TRBV20-1 and TRBJ2-4; D is undetermined. The germline V gene encodes CDR1 DFQATT and CDR2 SNEGSKA (reference sequence). There are 14 residues in the CDR3. V was pared by 0 bases and J by 0 bases, with 6 bases between. CDR3 nucleotides: TGCAGTGCTAGAGATCGGGTAGCCAAAAACATTCAGTACTTC. This sequence encodes CSARDRVAKNIQYF.

This chain links TRBV28 with TRBJ2-1; 8 bases align to TRBD1. The J segment lost 8 bases and the V segment lost 2 bases, leaving 5 bases of the junction unmatched. There are 14 residues in the CDR3. Germline V CDR1 and CDR2: MDHEN, SYDVKM. This CDR3 is CASSLAQGVDEQFF. In DNA form, the CDR3 reads TGTGCCAGCAGTTTAGCACAGGGGGTCGATGAGCAGTTCTTC.

The rearrangement links TRBV5-6 to TRBJ2-3; TRBD1 agrees at 9 bases. Germline CDR1 is SGHDT and CDR2 is YYEEEE. J lost 4 bases, V lost 0 bases, and 6 bases had no gene match. The CDR3 is 16 amino acids. CDR3 amino acids: CASSLGTGESPDTQYF. In DNA, the CDR3 is TGTGCCAGCAGCTTGGGGACAGGGGAGTCTCCAGATACGCAGTATTTT.

The chain employs TRBV7-3 and TRBJ1-1; D may be TRBD1 (6 bases). The CDR3 loop spans 19 amino acids. V was pared by 5 bases and J by 4 bases, with 29 bases between. Per the germline V gene, CDR1 is SGHTA and CDR2 is FQGTGA. The CDR3 DNA is TGTGCCAGCAGCCGGCTGGGCGGGGGCCTTCTGAGGGGTAGCACTGAAGCTTTCTTT. It encodes CASSRLGGGLLRGSTEAFF.

In its sample, this clonotype was seen a few times. The rearrangement uses TRBV7-3 and TRBJ2-7; weak D call: TRBD1 (6 bases). The end of the DNA is better explained by TRBJ2-5, so the J call may be wrong. This CDR3 region has 14 residues. Germline lookup yields CDR1 SGHTA and CDR2 FQGTGA. The CDR3 DNA sequence: TGTGCCAGCAGCCCACGGAGGACAGAAGAGACCCAGTACTTC. Translation: CASSPRRTEETQYF.

With respect to this clonotype: One end of the junction fails to match germline, which may point to a read error. The chain couples TRBV14 to TRBJ2-6; D remains ambiguous. CDR3 size: 16 residues. In germline, CDR1 is SGHDN, CDR2 FVKESK. The CDR3 DNA is TGTGCCAACAGCCAAGATTTCCTGGCTGGGGCCAACGTCCTGACTTTC. It encodes CANSQDFLAGANVLTF.

This clonotype was found a few times. This chain links TRBV4-1 with TRBJ1-4, with D uncertain. CDR3 length: 18 residues. Trimming stripped 0 bases from V and 3 bases from J, with 17 bases between. Germline-derived CDR1 and CDR2 are MGHRA and YSYEKL. The CDR3 spells CASSQDLIGMIANEKLFF. CDR3 in DNA: TGCGCCAGCAGCCAAGATCTGATAGGGATGATTGCTAATGAAAAACTGTTTTTT.

The chain is built from TRBV5-1 and TRBJ2-5; 14 bases line up with TRBD2. The CDR3 sequence is 15 residues long. J lost 4 bases, V lost 6 bases, and 5 bases had no gene match. Per the germline V gene, CDR1 is SGHRS and CDR2 is YFSETQ. The CDR3 sequence is CASKKGTSGGETQYF. The CDR3 region has the DNA TGCGCCAGCAAAAAGGGGACTAGCGGGGGAGAGACCCAGTACTTC.

The chain is built from TRBV25-1 and TRBJ2-4; D is possibly TRBD1 or TRBD2 (5 bases each). Trimming pared 4 bases from V and 9 bases from J, leaving 22 bases between. CDR1 is MGHDK and CDR2 is SYGVNS in the germline V gene. CDR3 size: 16 residues. The CDR3 region has the DNA TGTGCCAGCAGTGGTATGCAGGCGGGCCACCAGGGCATTCAGTACTTC. Protein: CASSGMQAGHQGIQYF.

The rearrangement joins TRBV12-3 or TRBV12-4 to TRBJ2-4; 14 bases agree with TRBD2. V gave up 5 bases and J gave up 4 bases; unmatched junction bases: 4. The CDR3 covers 16 residues. The CDR3 region has the DNA TGTGCCAGCAGTCCCGGGACTAGCGGGGGTAAAAACATTCAGTACTTC. Protein product: CASSPGTSGGKNIQYF.

The chain couples TRBV6-2 or TRBV6-3 to TRBJ2-5, with 8 bases fitting TRBD1. Germline V lookup: CDR1 MNHEY, CDR2 SVGEGT. The CDR3 is 13 amino acids. Unmatched junction bases numbered 3, after V lost 6 bases and J lost 3 bases. The CDR3 loop reads CASRQTGEETQYF. In DNA form, the CDR3 reads TGTGCCAGCAGACAGACAGGGGAAGAGACCCAGTACTTC.

The V and J genes are TRBV5-1 and TRBJ2-7; the D gene could be TRBD1 or TRBD2 (6 bases each). Trimming took 4 bases from V and 7 from J, leaving 21 bases between them. The CDR3 runs to 15 residues. The V gene's germline CDR1 is SGHRS and CDR2 YFSETQ. CDR3 in amino acids: CASSGGGIGSYEQYF. The CDR3, as DNA: TGCGCCAGCAGCGGAGGGGGAATCGGGTCGTATGAGCAGTACTTC.

This chain uses TRBV12-3 or TRBV12-4 with TRBJ2-1; TRBD2 might be the D (5 bases). V was shortened by 5 bases and J by 12 bases, with 23 bases between the two germline ends. The CDR3 runs to 15 residues. The CDR3 nucleotides read TGTGCCAGCAGTCCCTGGGGAGCCGAGGTCGGTGGGCAGTTCTTC. As protein: CASSPWGAEVGGQFF.

Here the CDR3 reads CASSSSGIQPQHF. The DNA for the CDR3 is TGTGCCAGCAGCTCCTCAGGGATTCAGCCCCAGCATTTT. This rearrangement joins TRBV6-6 to TRBJ1-5; tentative D call: TRBD1 (5 bases). The CDR3 has 13 amino acids. V was pared by 6 bases and J by 6 bases, with 12 bases between. CDR1 MNHNY and CDR2 SVGAGI come from the germline V gene (reference sequence).

This rearrangement joins TRBV6-6 to TRBJ2-3; TRBD2 aligns across 9 bases. The CDR3 is 17 amino acids. V shed 7 bases, J shed 3 bases, and the junction held 14 bases outside the gene matches. Germline-derived CDR1 and CDR2 are MNHNY and SVGAGI (reference sequence). The CDR3 region is CASTRAGGPPSTDTQYF. The DNA of the CDR3 is TGTGCCAGCACCAGAGCGGGGGGTCCTCCAAGTACAGATACGCAGTATTTT.

As for this clonotype: A clone one base away is much larger, so this may be a read error. CDR3: CASSSQGGSYNEQYF. For the CDR3, the DNA is TGTGCCAGCAGCTCCCAGGGTGGGTCCTACAATGAGCAGTACTTC. This chain links TRBV7-2 with TRBJ2-1; D possibly corresponds to TRBD1 (5 bases). With the DNA end fitting TRBJ2-7 better, the J assignment may be wrong. CDR1 is SGHTA and CDR2 is FQGNSA in the germline V gene. The CDR3 sequence is 15 residues long.

The chain joins TRBV7-2 to TRBJ2-5; D remains ambiguous. This CDR3 comprises 14 residues. The V gene's germline CDR1 is SGHTA and CDR2 FQGNSA. Between the trimmed V and J ends, which lost 3 bases and 4 bases, there was a span of 12 bases. CDR3 residues: CASSFGLRRETQYF. CDR3 nucleotide sequence: TGTGCCAGCAGCTTCGGCTTGCGAAGAGAGACCCAGTACTTC.

The chain carries TRBV2 and TRBJ1-2; TRBD1 agrees at 7 bases. V dropped 7 bases and J dropped 5; count of bases not matched to a gene: 10. The CDR3 is made up of 14 amino acids. In germline, CDR1 is SNHLY, CDR2 FYNNEI. This CDR3 reads CASTPIRGYYGYTF. Here the CDR3 DNA reads TGTGCCAGCACCCCCATCAGGGGGTATTATGGCTACACCTTC. The whole variable domain, remainder taken from reference TRBV2 and TRBJ1-2, is EPEVTQTPSHQVTQMGQEVILRCVPISNHLYFYWYRQILGQKVEFLVSFYNNEISEKSEIFDDQFSVERPDGSNFTLKIRSTKLEDSAMYFCASTPIRGYYGYTFGSGTRLTVV.

The table lists this clonotype with a few counts. V and J are TRBV20-1 and TRBJ2-1; 12 nucleotides match TRBD2. V lost 5 bases and J lost 5; bases outside the gene matches: 4. CDR1 is DFQATT and CDR2 is SNEGSKA in the germline V gene (reference sequence). The CDR3 loop spans 14 amino acids. The CDR3 here is CSAGTSGLNNEQFF. In DNA form, the CDR3 reads TGCAGTGCTGGGACTAGCGGGCTGAACAATGAGCAGTTCTTC.

J is TRBJ1-1 and V is TRBV7-2; D not resolved. The CDR3 is 14 residues long. Trimming took 5 bases from V and 4 from J, leaving 14 bases between them. CDR1 SGHTA and CDR2 FQGNSA come from the germline V gene. CDR3 DNA sequence: TGTGCCAGCAGCCTTATGACGGCGTCCACTGAAGCTTTCTTT. Protein: CASSLMTASTEAFF.

The chain is built from TRBV7-9 and TRBJ2-7; no definite D call. V was shortened by 2 bases and J by 6 bases, with 17 bases between the two germline ends. The CDR3 extends over 15 amino acids. Germline V gives CDR1 SEHNR, CDR2 FQNEAQ (reference sequence). The CDR3 region is CASSLIDGDLSEQYF. DNA for the CDR3: TGTGCCAGCAGCTTAATCGACGGAGATCTAAGCGAGCAGTACTTC.

The rearrangement joins TRBV4-3 to TRBJ2-1, with 7 nucleotides matching TRBD2. The CDR3 has 15 residues. Trimming cost V 0 bases and J 13 bases; bases outside gene matches: 12. Germline CDR1 and CDR2: LGHNA and YSLEER. The CDR3 nucleotides read TGCGCCAGCAGCCAAGATACAGGCTGGCGGGAGACCCAGTTCTTC. It yields the protein CASSQDTGWRETQFF.

This clonotype has at least ten counts. This may arise from a read error, as a much more abundant clone is one base away. The chain joins TRBV5-1 to TRBJ2-2, with D perhaps TRBD1 (5 bases). CDR3 size: 15 residues. The V end was cut by 3 bases, the J end by 9 bases, with 18 bases between. Germline V gene lookup returns CDR1 SGHRS and CDR2 YFSETQ. Here the CDR3 DNA reads TGCGCCAGCAGCTGGGAAGGCTTGCAGGGCAGGGAGCTGTTTTTT. Amino acid sequence: CASSWEGLQGRELFF.

This clonotype has only one observation. V is TRBV19 and J is TRBJ1-6, with D uncertain. Germline V gene data show CDR1 as LNHDA and CDR2 as SQIVND (reference sequence). Trimming pared 5 bases from V and 7 bases from J, leaving 9 bases between. This CDR3 spans 13 amino acids. CDR3 coding DNA: TGTGCCAGTAGTCGTTCAGAGAATTCACCCCTCCACTTT. This encodes CASSRSENSPLHF. Based on the CDR3 plus reference TRBV19 and TRBJ1-6, the full variable domain is DGGITQSPKYLFRKEGQNVTLSCEQNLNHDAMYWYRQDPGQGLRLIYYSQIVNDFQKGDIAEGYSVSREKKESFPLTVTSAQKNPTAFYLCASSRSENSPLHFGNGTRLTVT.

J is TRBJ1-4 and V is TRBV19; D is ambiguous. CDR1 LNHDA and CDR2 SQIVND come from the germline V gene (reference sequence). The CDR3 spans 14 residues. V dropped 11 bases and J dropped 0 bases, with 13 bases sitting between them. Here the CDR3 DNA reads TGTGCCTCCAGGACCCACTCAACTAATGAAAAACTGTTTTTT. This translates into CASRTHSTNEKLFF.